Listed below are T cell receptor beta chains from one sample, sequenced in a study of blood T cell repertoires in COVID-19. TCRdb keeps only in-frame clones here, not all; method: immunoSEQ multiplex PCR. The sample lists fewer than 200,000 clones; approximately 90% were seen once. Sequencing used peripheral blood. These receptors were taken from a man aged 50-60 years who had recovered from COVID-19. Both conserved end residues are part of each CDR3. D genes are given only for firm matches. Expanded clones are given a class, and other clones once, few, many or no size at all.

CASSPGLAGGLGDTQYF	TGTGCCAGCAGTCCGGGCTTGGCGGGGGGGTTGGGAGATACGCAGTATTTT	TRBV28	TRBJ2-3	TRBD2	-
CASSLRGSNQPQHF	TGTGCCAGCAGCTTACGCGGGAGCAATCAGCCCCAGCATTTT	TRBV7-9	TRBJ1-5	-	-
CASSVTGLQYF	TGTGCCAGCAGCGTGACAGGGTTGCAGTACTTC	TRBV7-6	TRBJ2-7	TRBD1	-
CASRPQGNSNYGYTF	TGTGCCAGCAGGCCACAGGGAAACTCTAACTATGGCTACACCTTC	TRBV25-1	TRBJ1-2	-	-
CSVPSPGSNTGELFF	TGCAGCGTGCCCTCCCCCGGGAGTAACACCGGGGAGCTGTTTTTT	TRBV29-1	TRBJ2-2	-	-
CASTAGTSGSHEQYF	TGCGCCAGCACCGCCGGGACTAGCGGGAGCCACGAGCAGTACTTC	TRBV5-1	TRBJ2-7	TRBD2	-
CASSERAHNEQFF	TGTGCCAGCAGCGAGCGGGCGCACAATGAGCAGTTCTTC	TRBV7-2	TRBJ2-1	-	-
CASSLNRGSGNEQFF	TGTGCCAGCAGCCTCAACCGAGGGAGCGGCAATGAGCAGTTCTTC	TRBV7-3	TRBJ2-1	-	-
CASSTGGTEAFF	TGTGCCAGCAGTACAGGGGGCACTGAAGCTTTCTTT	TRBV12-3/TRBV12-4	TRBJ1-1	TRBD1	once
CASSSGQISGNTIYF	TGTGCCAGCAGCTCGGGACAGATCTCTGGAAACACCATATATTTT	TRBV7-2	TRBJ1-3	TRBD1	-
CASEVRGELYEQYF	TGCGCCAGTGAGGTCAGGGGGGAGCTCTACGAGCAGTACTTC	TRBV10-2	TRBJ2-7	-	-
CASSGGTLQETQYF	TGTGCCAGCAGCGGGGGGACTCTCCAAGAGACCCAGTACTTC	TRBV7-2	TRBJ2-5	-	-
CASSLAQSTDTQYF	TGTGCCAGCAGCTTAGCGCAGAGCACAGATACGCAGTATTTT	TRBV7-2	TRBJ2-3	-	-
CASSFGLAGAYNEQFF	TGTGCCAGTAGTTTTGGCCTAGCGGGGGCCTACAATGAGCAGTTCTTC	TRBV19	TRBJ2-1	TRBD2	-
CASSFRGPYEQYF	TGTGCCAGCAGTTTCAGGGGGCCCTACGAGCAGTACTTC	TRBV6-5	TRBJ2-7	TRBD1	-
CAWSSQGTDTQYF	TGTGCCTGGAGTTCACAGGGCACAGATACGCAGTATTTT	TRBV30	TRBJ2-3	-	-
CASSGSISATQYF	TGTGCCAGCAGCGGAAGTATTAGCGCGACCCAGTACTTC	TRBV2	TRBJ2-5	-	-
CASSPETAQETQYF	TGTGCCAGCAGCCCAGAGACAGCACAAGAGACCCAGTACTTC	TRBV5-4	TRBJ2-5	-	once
CASKQGAGVETQYF	TGTGCCAGTAAACAGGGGGCTGGTGTGGAGACCCAGTACTTC	TRBV14	TRBJ2-5	TRBD1	-
CASSLWGRGGSSGRVDTQYF	TGTGCCAGCAGTTTATGGGGCAGGGGAGGAAGTAGCGGGAGGGTAGATACGCAGTATTTT	TRBV27	TRBJ2-3	TRBD2	-
CASSLGTSGRADTQYF	TGTGCCAGCAGCCTCGGGACTAGCGGGCGGGCAGATACGCAGTATTTT	TRBV3-1/TRBV3-2	TRBJ2-3	TRBD2	-
CASSFRPGGVDGYTF	TGTGCCAGCAGCTTTCGCCCAGGGGGCGTGGATGGCTACACCTTC	TRBV7-2	TRBJ1-2	TRBD1	-
CASSSFLAANNEQFF	TGTGCCAGCAGTTCCTTTCTAGCGGCAAACAATGAGCAGTTCTTC	TRBV6-5	TRBJ2-1	TRBD2	-
CASSITPSTYNEQFF	TGTGCCAGCAGCATCACACCTAGCACCTACAATGAGCAGTTCTTC	TRBV7-3	TRBJ2-1	-	-
CASSLSVRDRVAGEQFF	TGTGCCAGCAGTTTATCCGTCCGGGACAGGGTGGCAGGCGAGCAGTTCTTC	TRBV27	TRBJ2-1	TRBD1	-
CASLDRGHLEQFF	TGTGCCAGCTTGGACAGGGGTCATCTGGAGCAGTTCTTC	TRBV6-5	TRBJ2-1	TRBD1	-
CASSQESGSSHEQYF	TGTGCCAGCAGCCAAGAGAGCGGGAGTTCCCACGAGCAGTACTTC	TRBV4-2	TRBJ2-7	TRBD2	-
CASSSGDSGTDTQYF	TGTGCCAGCAGCTCCGGGGATTCTGGCACAGATACGCAGTATTTT	TRBV28	TRBJ2-3	-	-
CAWNGEGRGNQPQHF	TGTGCCTGGAACGGTGAGGGCCGGGGCAATCAGCCCCAGCATTTT	TRBV30	TRBJ1-5	-	-
CASSRPGQGDGEQYF	TGCGCCAGCAGCAGACCGGGACAGGGGGATGGAGAGCAGTACTTC	TRBV5-1	TRBJ2-7	TRBD1	-
CASSWTGAETQYF	TGTGCCAGCAGCTGGACAGGGGCGGAGACCCAGTACTTC	TRBV5-4	TRBJ2-5	TRBD1	-
CASSEGVSAGGSYNEQFF	TGTGCCAGCAGTGAAGGGGTCTCTGCGGGAGGGTCCTACAATGAGCAGTTCTTC	TRBV6-1	TRBJ2-1	TRBD2	-
CAIGLAGTNTGELFF	TGTGCCATCGGACTAGCGGGCACGAACACCGGGGAGCTGTTTTTT	TRBV10-3	TRBJ2-2	TRBD2	-
CASSRLSSYNEQFF	TGTGCCAGCTCACGGTTATCCTCCTACAATGAGCAGTTCTTC	TRBV13	TRBJ2-1	-	-
CASSLASAGRVTGELFF	TGTGCCAGCAGCTTAGCCTCGGCGGGCCGGGTCACCGGGGAGCTGTTTTTT	TRBV7-2	TRBJ2-2	-	-
CASNEGRDDTGELFF	TGTGCCAGCAACGAGGGGAGGGATGACACCGGGGAGCTGTTTTTT	TRBV6-4	TRBJ2-2	TRBD2	few
CASSVDPLYQETQYF	TGTGCCAGCAGCGTAGATCCTCTGTACCAAGAGACCCAGTACTTC	TRBV9	TRBJ2-5	-	-
CASSQGGLAGVGTGELFF	TGCGCCAGCAGCCAAGGGGGCCTAGCGGGAGTTGGCACCGGGGAGCTGTTTTTT	TRBV4-1	TRBJ2-2	TRBD2	-
CASSYGRGGNSPLHF	TGTGCCAGCAGTTACGGTAGGGGGGGAAATTCACCCCTCCACTTT	TRBV6-5	TRBJ1-6	-	-
CASSLTSGGAGELFF	TGTGCCAGCAGCTTGACTAGCGGGGGGGCCGGGGAGCTGTTTTTT	TRBV5-4	TRBJ2-2	TRBD2	-
CASPDRRGNTIYF	TGTGCCAGCCCGGACAGGCGTGGAAACACCATATATTTT	TRBV28	TRBJ1-3	TRBD1	-
CASSLTTGAPVGYTF	TGCGCCAGCAGCTTAACTACAGGGGCCCCGGTCGGCTACACCTTC	TRBV5-1	TRBJ1-2	TRBD1	-
CASRGTDSVRQPQHF	TGTGCCAGCCGAGGGACGGACAGCGTAAGGCAGCCCCAGCATTTT	TRBV28	TRBJ1-5	-	-
CASSLGSGFGAFF	TGCGCCAGCAGCTTGGGGTCAGGGTTTGGAGCTTTCTTT	TRBV5-1	TRBJ1-1	-	-
CASSGIQDLGNQPQHF	TGTGCCAGCAGTGGCATTCAGGACTTAGGCAATCAGCCCCAGCATTTT	TRBV6-1	TRBJ1-5	-	-
CASSPSTRGGIQYF	TGTGCCAGCAGCCCTTCGACCCGAGGGGGCATTCAGTACTTC	TRBV7-2	TRBJ2-4	-	-
CASSPEAPPYNEQFF	TGTGCCAGTAGCCCGGAGGCTCCCCCCTACAATGAGCAGTTCTTC	TRBV19	TRBJ2-1	-	-
CASRTGGSEQYF	TGTGCCAGCAGAACAGGGGGGTCGGAGCAGTACTTC	TRBV6-5	TRBJ2-7	TRBD1	-
CASSVDEWSGRAPEEQYF	TGTGCCAGCAGCGTAGATGAGTGGAGCGGGAGGGCCCCGGAGGAGCAGTACTTC	TRBV9	TRBJ2-7	TRBD2	-
CASTLEEFSYEQYF	TGTGCCAGCACCCTAGAGGAGTTCTCCTACGAGCAGTACTTC	TRBV6-5	TRBJ2-7	-	-
CASGPEANTEAFF	TGTGCTAGTGGACCGGAGGCGAACACTGAAGCTTTCTTT	TRBV12-5	TRBJ1-1	-	-
CASSFGLAKSYEQYF	TGTGCCAGCAGCTTCGGACTAGCGAAGTCCTACGAGCAGTACTTC	TRBV3-1/TRBV3-2	TRBJ2-7	TRBD2	-
CATSDGTGFNQETQYF	TGTGCCACCAGTGACGGGACAGGATTCAACCAAGAGACCCAGTACTTC	TRBV24-1	TRBJ2-5	TRBD1	-